This T cell receptor beta chain was retrieved from a study of CXCR3-negative and CXCR3-positive naive CD8 T cells. Study-level background: The TRB read total, around 140 million, broke down to about 1.5 +/- 0.3 million reads per library. The study's findings and limits: Relative to CXCR3-negative naive cells, CXCR3-positive naive cells had more hydrophobic TRB CDR3s. Once cells were cryopreserved, CXCR3 expression went down partly, and most assays used fresh PBMCs.

Via 5' RACE with UMI labels, TRB cDNA libraries were prepared. From its re-call of the 5' RACE reads, TCRdb lists each CDR3 protein once, without DNA. This table lists over 95,000 distinct CDR3 sequences. About this clonotype itself: Its antigen is not known.

Looked up from germline, CDR1 is MNHEY and CDR2 is SVGAGI. The CDR3 totals 13 residues. V usage is TRBV6-5 and J usage is TRBJ1-5; there is no DNA to check the TCRdb D call of TRBD1. What was sequenced was naive CXCR3+ CD8+ T cells from blood. Stated subset: CD45RO-CCR7+CD27+CD95- naive CD8+ T cells expressing CXCR3 (TNR3+). The sequence derives from a human donor in good health. Some clones in this sample may be carry-over from other donors' samples. CDR3 amino acids: CASSSTPGHPEHF.